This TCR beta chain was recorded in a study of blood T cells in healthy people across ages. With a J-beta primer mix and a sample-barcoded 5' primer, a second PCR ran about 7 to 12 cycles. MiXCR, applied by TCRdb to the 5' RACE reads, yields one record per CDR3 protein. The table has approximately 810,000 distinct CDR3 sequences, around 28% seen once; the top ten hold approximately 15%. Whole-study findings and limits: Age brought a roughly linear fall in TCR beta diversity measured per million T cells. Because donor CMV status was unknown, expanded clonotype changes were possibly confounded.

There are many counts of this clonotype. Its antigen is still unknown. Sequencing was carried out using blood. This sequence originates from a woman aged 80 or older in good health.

CDR3 in DNA: TGTTCTCGGGGACTAGCGGGGAGATCCTACAATGAGCAGTTCTTC. Protein: CSRGLAGRSYNEQFF. The chain couples TRBV30 to TRBJ2-1, with 13 bases lining up with TRBD2. The germline gives CDR1 GTSNPN, CDR2 SVGIG (reference sequence). The CDR3 has 15 amino acids.